These T cell receptor beta chains were read from a single sample in a study of radiotherapy plus CTLA-4 blockade in lung cancer. Generated by immunoSEQ multiplex PCR, the TCRdb table keeps only in-frame clones and is missing some. In the table there are about 100,000 clones, about four fifths of which are singletons. Material: peripheral blood, obtained from a patient treated with radiotherapy plus ipilimumab. The source is a human donor with non-small cell lung cancer who had stable disease on radiotherapy plus ipilimumab. Both conserved end residues are part of each CDR3. Each record gives: clone size, D gene, J gene, V gene, CDR3 protein, CDR3 DNA. D genes are given only for firm matches. Clone size appears in some rows only: once, few, many, or a class for an expanded clone.

clone_size: .; d_call: TRBD1; j_call: TRBJ1-5; v_call: TRBV6-1; cdr3_aa: CASTNRGSNQPQHF; cdr3_nt: TGTGCCAGCACCAACAGGGGTAGCAATCAGCCCCAGCATTTT
clone_size: .; d_call: .; j_call: TRBJ2-6; v_call: TRBV7-6; cdr3_aa: CASSDRVSGANVLTF; cdr3_nt: TGTGCCAGCAGCGACAGAGTCTCTGGGGCCAACGTCCTGACTTTC
clone_size: .; d_call: TRBD1; j_call: TRBJ2-7; v_call: TRBV7-9; cdr3_aa: CASSPYGQGVFGEQYF; cdr3_nt: TGTGCCAGCAGCCCTTATGGACAGGGGGTTTTTGGCGAGCAGTACTTC
clone_size: once; d_call: .; j_call: TRBJ2-2; v_call: TRBV5-5; cdr3_aa: CASSSGVRGTGELFF; cdr3_nt: TGTGCCAGCAGCTCGGGAGTACGGGGGACCGGGGAGCTGTTTTTT
clone_size: .; d_call: TRBD2; j_call: TRBJ2-3; v_call: TRBV5-1; cdr3_aa: CASRTSGPASSTDTQYF; cdr3_nt: TGCGCCAGCCGGACTAGCGGACCTGCCTCTAGCACAGATACGCAGTATTTT
clone_size: .; d_call: TRBD2; j_call: TRBJ2-7; v_call: TRBV6-1; cdr3_aa: CASSPTSGSGNEQYF; cdr3_nt: TGTGCCAGCAGTCCGACTAGCGGGAGCGGTAACGAGCAGTACTTC
clone_size: .; d_call: TRBD2; j_call: TRBJ2-5; v_call: TRBV30; cdr3_aa: CAWSGGLAGGPFETQYF; cdr3_nt: TGTGCCTGGAGTGGGGGACTAGCGGGAGGGCCCTTTGAGACCCAGTACTTC
clone_size: once; d_call: .; j_call: TRBJ2-5; v_call: TRBV5-1; cdr3_aa: CASSYDRSEETQYF; cdr3_nt: TGCGCCAGCAGCTACGACAGGTCGGAAGAGACCCAGTACTTC
clone_size: .; d_call: .; j_call: TRBJ1-1; v_call: TRBV6-5; cdr3_aa: CASSTQGTANTEAFF; cdr3_nt: TGTGCCAGCAGTACACAGGGAACCGCGAACACTGAAGCTTTCTTT
clone_size: once; d_call: TRBD1; j_call: TRBJ1-6; v_call: TRBV5-8; cdr3_aa: CASSFKGQPYNSPLHF; cdr3_nt: TGTGCCAGCAGCTTTAAGGGACAGCCATATAATTCACCCCTCCACTTT
clone_size: .; d_call: .; j_call: TRBJ1-2; v_call: TRBV30; cdr3_aa: CAWTKFRAGYTF; cdr3_nt: TGTGCCTGGACGAAATTTCGGGCTGGCTACACCTTC
clone_size: .; d_call: .; j_call: TRBJ1-1; v_call: TRBV6-5; cdr3_aa: CASSYSARANTEAFF; cdr3_nt: TGTGCCAGCAGTTACTCCGCTAGGGCCAACACTGAAGCTTTCTTT